This TCR beta chain appears in the sequencing data of a study of T cells in Graves' hyperthyroidism and ophthalmopathy. Study results and caveats: A 13 V-J model separated ophthalmopathy from stable hyperthyroidism. Researchers found most expanded thyroid clonotypes above 0.001 in blood as well.

This clonotype occurred a few times. The antigen remains unidentified. At one boundary the junction diverges from the germline segment, which might be a read error. The CDR3 contains 21 residues. Germline CDR1 and CDR2: DFQATT and SNEGSKA (reference sequence). Amplification yielded TCR beta CDR3 regions, with RNA transcripts as the source. Carried out on the TCR CDR3, a first-round RT-PCR used the HTBI primer set. One entry per CDR3 protein results from TCRdb running MiXCR on the multiplex PCR reads. This table has around 600,000 distinct CDR3 sequences, around 14% appearing once. With duration under 3 months, ophthalmopathy was active: Clinical Activity Score at least 3, NOSPECS at least 4. PBMCs came from around 10 ml fresh peripheral blood.

V and J are TRBV20-1 and TRBJ2-1; 15 bases fit TRBD2. This clonotype originated in a woman aged 18-29 years with Graves' ophthalmopathy. The sample taken for sequencing was blood. The CDR3 region is CSARGGQSGTSGRRDYNEQSF. CDR3 nucleotides: TGCAGTGCTAGGGGAGGACAATCCGGGACTAGCGGGAGGCGAGATTACAATGAGCAGTCCTTC.